This record concerns one T cell receptor (beta chain) sequence. Germline CDR1 and CDR2: LNHDA and SQIVND (reference sequence). CDR3 size: 15 residues. V was cut by 11 bases and J by 3 bases, with 20 bases left in between. The data originate from a study of blood T cell repertoires in COVID-19. Study background: Acute and convalescent COVID-19 specimens originated in the United States, Italy and Spain. PBMCs, B-cell-depleted T cells, or T cells were the source of the cDNA or gDNA that made up the material.

Assay used: immunoSEQ multiplex PCR; TCRdb lists only in-frame clones, some missing. The sample consists of around 200,000 clones, about nine tenths of them appearing once. Sample: peripheral blood. This chain links TRBV19 with TRBJ1-5; no definite D call. The TCR sequence derives from a man between 65 and 85 years old with active or convalescent COVID-19. The CDR3 region has the DNA TGTGCCGGAGGCTTATTAAAGCATGACAATCAGCCCCAGCATTTT. It encodes CAGGLLKHDNQPQHF.